This T cell receptor beta chain was sequenced during a study of control samples from healthy donors and cancer patients. The CDR3 has 13 residues. Germline loops: CDR1 SNHLY, CDR2 FYNNEI. Unmatched junction bases numbered 3, after V lost 8 bases and J lost 1 base. The method was immunoSEQ multiplex PCR; TCRdb's version includes in-frame clones alone and lacks a portion of them. The sample lists about 130,000 clones, roughly 92% occurring once. Sample: blood. This chain joins TRBV2 and TRBJ2-3; 7 bases are shared with TRBD2. The TCR sequence derives from a man younger than 35 in good health. The CDR3, as DNA: TGTGCCAGCTCCGCGGGGGGCACAGATACGCAGTATTTT. Protein: CASSAGGTDTQYF.